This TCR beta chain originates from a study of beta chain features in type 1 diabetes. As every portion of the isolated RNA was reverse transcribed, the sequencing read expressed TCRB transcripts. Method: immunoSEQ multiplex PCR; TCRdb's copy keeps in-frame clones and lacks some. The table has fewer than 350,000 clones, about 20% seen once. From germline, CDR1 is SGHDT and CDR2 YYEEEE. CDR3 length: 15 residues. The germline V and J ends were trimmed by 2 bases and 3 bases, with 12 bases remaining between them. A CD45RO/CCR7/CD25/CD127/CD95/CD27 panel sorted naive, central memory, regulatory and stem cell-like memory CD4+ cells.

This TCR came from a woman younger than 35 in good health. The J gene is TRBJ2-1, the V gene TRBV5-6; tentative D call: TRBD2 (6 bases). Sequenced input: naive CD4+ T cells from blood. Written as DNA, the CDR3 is TGTGCCAGCAGCTTATCCGGGACTGACTACAATGAGCAGTTCTTC. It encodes CASSLSGTDYNEQFF.